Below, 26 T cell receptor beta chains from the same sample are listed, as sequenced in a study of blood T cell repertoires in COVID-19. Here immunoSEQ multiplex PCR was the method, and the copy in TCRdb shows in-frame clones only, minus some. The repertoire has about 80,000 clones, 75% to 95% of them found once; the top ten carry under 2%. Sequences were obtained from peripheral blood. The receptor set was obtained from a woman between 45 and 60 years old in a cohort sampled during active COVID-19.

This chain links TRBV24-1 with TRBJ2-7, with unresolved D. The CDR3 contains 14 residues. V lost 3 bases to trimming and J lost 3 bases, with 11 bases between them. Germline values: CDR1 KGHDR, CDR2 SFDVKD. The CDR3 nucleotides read TGTGCCACCAGTGATGCAGGCTCCAACTACGAGCAGTACTTC. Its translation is CATSDAGSNYEQYF.

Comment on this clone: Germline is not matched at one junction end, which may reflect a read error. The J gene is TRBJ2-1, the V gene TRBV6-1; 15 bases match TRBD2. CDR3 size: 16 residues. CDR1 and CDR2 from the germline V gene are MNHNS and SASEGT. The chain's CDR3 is CASSAPGTSGGLPRIF. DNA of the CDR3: TGTGCCAGCAGTGCGCCCGGGACTAGCGGGGGGCTACCGAGGATCTTC.

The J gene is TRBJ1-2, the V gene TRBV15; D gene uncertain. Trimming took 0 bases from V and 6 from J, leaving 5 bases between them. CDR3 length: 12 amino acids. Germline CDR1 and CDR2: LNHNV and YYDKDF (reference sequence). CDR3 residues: CATSRDVNGYTF. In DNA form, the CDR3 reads TGTGCCACCAGCAGAGATGTCAATGGCTACACCTTC.

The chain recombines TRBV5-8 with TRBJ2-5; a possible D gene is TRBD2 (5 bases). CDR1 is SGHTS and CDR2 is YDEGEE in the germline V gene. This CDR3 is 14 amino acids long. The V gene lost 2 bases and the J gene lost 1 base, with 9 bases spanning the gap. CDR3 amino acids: CASSFGLIQETQYF. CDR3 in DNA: TGTGCCAGCAGCTTTGGACTGATCCAAGAGACCCAGTACTTC.

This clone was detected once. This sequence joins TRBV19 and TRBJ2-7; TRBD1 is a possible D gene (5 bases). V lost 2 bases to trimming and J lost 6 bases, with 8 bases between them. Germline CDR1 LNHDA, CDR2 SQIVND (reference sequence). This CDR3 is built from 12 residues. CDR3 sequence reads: CASSILQGEQYF. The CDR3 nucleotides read TGTGCCAGTAGTATACTTCAGGGCGAGCAGTACTTC.

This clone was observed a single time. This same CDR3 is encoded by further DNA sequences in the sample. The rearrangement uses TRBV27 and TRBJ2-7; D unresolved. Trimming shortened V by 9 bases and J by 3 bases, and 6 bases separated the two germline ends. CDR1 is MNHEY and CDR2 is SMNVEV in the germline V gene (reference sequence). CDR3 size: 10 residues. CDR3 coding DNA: TGTGCCAGTGGAGACTACGAGCAGTACTTC. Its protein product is CASGDYEQYF.

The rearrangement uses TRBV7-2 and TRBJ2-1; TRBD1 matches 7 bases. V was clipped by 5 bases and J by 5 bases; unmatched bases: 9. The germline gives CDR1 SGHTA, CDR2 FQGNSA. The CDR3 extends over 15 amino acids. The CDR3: CASSKTGSVDNEQFF. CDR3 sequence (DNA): TGTGCCAGCAGCAAGACAGGGAGCGTGGACAATGAGCAGTTCTTC.

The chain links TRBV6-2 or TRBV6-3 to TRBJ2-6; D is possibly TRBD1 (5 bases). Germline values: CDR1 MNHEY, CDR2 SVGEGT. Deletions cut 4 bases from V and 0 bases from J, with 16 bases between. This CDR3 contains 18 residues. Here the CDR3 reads CASSSDSLLLSGANVLTF. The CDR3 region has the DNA TGTGCCAGCAGTTCCGACAGTCTTCTGCTCTCTGGGGCCAACGTCCTGACTTTC.

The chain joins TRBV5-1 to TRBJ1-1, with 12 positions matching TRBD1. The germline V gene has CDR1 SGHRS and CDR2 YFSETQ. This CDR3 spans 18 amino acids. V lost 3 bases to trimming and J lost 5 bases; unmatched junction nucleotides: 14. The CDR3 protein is CASSSSAGQGALGTEAFF. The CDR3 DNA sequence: TGCGCCAGCAGCTCGAGCGCGGGACAGGGGGCGCTGGGTACTGAAGCTTTCTTT.

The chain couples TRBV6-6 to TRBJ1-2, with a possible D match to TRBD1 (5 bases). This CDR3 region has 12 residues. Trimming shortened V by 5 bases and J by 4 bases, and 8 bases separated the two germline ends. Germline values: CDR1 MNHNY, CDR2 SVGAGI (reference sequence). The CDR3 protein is CASSPQGYGYTF. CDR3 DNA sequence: TGTGCCAGCAGTCCGCAGGGCTATGGCTACACCTTC.

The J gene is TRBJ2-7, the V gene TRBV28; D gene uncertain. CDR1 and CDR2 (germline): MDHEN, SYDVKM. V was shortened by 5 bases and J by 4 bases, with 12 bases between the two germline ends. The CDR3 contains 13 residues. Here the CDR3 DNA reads TGTGCCAGCAGTCTCCAGACATATTACGAGCAGTACTTC. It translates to CASSLQTYYEQYF.

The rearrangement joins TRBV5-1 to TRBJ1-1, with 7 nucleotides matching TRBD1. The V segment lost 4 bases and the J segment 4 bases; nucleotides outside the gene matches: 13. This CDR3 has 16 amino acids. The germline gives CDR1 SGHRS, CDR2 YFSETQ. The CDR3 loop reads CASSPLTGLIITEAFF. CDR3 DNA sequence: TGCGCCAGCAGCCCGTTGACAGGGTTAATAATCACTGAAGCTTTCTTT.

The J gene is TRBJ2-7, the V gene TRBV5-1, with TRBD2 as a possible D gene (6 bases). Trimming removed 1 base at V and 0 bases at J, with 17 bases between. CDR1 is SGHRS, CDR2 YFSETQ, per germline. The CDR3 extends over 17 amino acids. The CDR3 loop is CASSLWGLAGSSYEQYF. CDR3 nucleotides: TGCGCCAGCAGCTTGTGGGGGTTGGCGGGGAGCTCCTACGAGCAGTACTTC.

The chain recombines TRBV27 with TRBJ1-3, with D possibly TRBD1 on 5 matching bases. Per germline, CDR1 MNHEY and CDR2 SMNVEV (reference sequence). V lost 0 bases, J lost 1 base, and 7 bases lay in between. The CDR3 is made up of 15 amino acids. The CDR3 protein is CASSLSYRSGNTIYF. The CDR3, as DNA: TGTGCCAGCAGTTTATCGTACAGGTCTGGAAACACCATATATTTT.

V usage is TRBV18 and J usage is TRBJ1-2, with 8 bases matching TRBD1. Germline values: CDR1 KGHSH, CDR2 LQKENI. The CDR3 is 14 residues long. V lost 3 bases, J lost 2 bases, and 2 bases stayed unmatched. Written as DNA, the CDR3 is TGTGCCAGCTCACCGGACAGGGACAACTATGGCTACACCTTC. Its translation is CASSPDRDNYGYTF.

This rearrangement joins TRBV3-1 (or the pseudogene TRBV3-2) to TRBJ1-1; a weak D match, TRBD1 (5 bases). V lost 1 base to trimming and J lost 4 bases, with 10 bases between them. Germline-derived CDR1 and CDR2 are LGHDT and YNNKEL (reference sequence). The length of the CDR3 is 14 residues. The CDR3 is CASSQGGRATEAFF. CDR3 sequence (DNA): TGTGCCAGCAGCCAAGGGGGGAGGGCCACTGAAGCTTTCTTT.

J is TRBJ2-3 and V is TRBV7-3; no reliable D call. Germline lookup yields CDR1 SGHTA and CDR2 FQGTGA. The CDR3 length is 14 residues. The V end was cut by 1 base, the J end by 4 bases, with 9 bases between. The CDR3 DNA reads TGTGCCAGCAGCTTAATGCGGCCCCCAGATACGCAGTATTTT. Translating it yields CASSLMRPPDTQYF.

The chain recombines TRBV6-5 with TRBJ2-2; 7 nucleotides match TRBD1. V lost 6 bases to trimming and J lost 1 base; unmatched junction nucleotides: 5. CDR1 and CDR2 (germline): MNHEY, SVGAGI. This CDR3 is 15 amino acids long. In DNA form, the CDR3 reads TGTGCCAGCAGCGGGACAGTGTGGAACACCGGGGAGCTGTTTTTT. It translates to CASSGTVWNTGELFF.

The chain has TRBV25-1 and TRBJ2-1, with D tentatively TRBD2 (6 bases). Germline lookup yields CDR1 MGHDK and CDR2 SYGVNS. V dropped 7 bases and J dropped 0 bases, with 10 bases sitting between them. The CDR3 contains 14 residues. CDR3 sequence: CASISGSSYNEQFF. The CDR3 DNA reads TGTGCCAGCATCAGCGGGTCCTCCTACAATGAGCAGTTCTTC.

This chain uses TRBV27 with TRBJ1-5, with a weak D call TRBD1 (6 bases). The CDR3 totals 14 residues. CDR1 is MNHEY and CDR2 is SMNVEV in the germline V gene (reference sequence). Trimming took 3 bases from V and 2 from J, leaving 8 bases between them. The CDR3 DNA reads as TGTGCCAGCAGTTTTTCAGGGGGCAATCAGCCCCAGCATTTT. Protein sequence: CASSFSGGNQPQHF.

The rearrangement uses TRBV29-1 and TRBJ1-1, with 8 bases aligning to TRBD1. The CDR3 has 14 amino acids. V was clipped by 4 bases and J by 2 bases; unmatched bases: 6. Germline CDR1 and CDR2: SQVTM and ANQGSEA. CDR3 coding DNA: TGCAGCGTTGCTCCGGGACAGGTAAACACTGAAGCTTTCTTT. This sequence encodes CSVAPGQVNTEAFF.

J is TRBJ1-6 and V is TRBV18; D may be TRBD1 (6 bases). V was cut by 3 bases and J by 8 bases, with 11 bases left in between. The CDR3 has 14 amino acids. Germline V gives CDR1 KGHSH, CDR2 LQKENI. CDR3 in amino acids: CASSPPGHYSPLHF. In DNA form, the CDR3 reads TGTGCCAGCTCACCGCCGGGACATTATTCACCCCTCCACTTT.

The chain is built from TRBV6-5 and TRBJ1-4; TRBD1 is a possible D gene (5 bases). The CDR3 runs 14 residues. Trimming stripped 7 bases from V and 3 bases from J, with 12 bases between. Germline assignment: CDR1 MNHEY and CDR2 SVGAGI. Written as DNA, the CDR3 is TGTGCCAGCACATTAGGACAAGCTAATGAAAAACTGTTTTTT. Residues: CASTLGQANEKLFF.

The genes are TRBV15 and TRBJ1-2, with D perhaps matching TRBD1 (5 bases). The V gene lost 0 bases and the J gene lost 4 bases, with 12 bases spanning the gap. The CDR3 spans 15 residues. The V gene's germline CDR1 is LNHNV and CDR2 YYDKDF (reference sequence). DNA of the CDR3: TGTGCCACCAGCAGAGATCTGGGGCTGAGCTATGGCTACACCTTC. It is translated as CATSRDLGLSYGYTF.

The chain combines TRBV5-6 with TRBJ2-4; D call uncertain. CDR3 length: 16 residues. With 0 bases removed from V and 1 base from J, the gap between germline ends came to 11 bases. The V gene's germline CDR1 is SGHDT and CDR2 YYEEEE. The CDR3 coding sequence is TGTGCCAGCAGCTTGGCCGGAAGCGTTGCCAAAAACATTCAGTACTTC. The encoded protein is CASSLAGSVAKNIQYF. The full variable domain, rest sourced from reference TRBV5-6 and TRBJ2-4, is DAGVTQSPTHLIKTRGQQVTLRCSPKSGHDTVSWYQQALGQGPQFIFQYYEEEERQRGNFPDRFSGHQFPNYSSELNVNALLLGDSALYLCASSLAGSVAKNIQYFGAGTRLSVL.

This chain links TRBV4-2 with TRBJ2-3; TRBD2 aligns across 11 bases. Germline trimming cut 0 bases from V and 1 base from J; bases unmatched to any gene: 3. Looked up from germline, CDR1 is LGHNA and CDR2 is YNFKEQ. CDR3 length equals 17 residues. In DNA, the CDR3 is TGTGCCAGCAGCCAAGATAGCGGGGGGGCCGGCACAGATACGCAGTATTTT. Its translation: CASSQDSGGAGTDTQYF.